A single sample gave rise to the 8 T cell receptor beta chains below, sequenced in a study of blood T cells in healthy people across ages. A sample-barcoded 5' primer and a J-beta primer mix were used in a second PCR of roughly 7 to 11 cycles. TCRdb called the 5' RACE reads again in MiXCR, with one record for every CDR3 protein. The sample yields approximately 1.5 million distinct CDR3 sequences, approximately 39% seen once. Sequencing was carried out using blood. These receptors all come from a woman aged 18-30 years in good health.

This clonotype was found once. One end of the junction varies from germline; a read error may be responsible. The chain links TRBV27 to TRBJ1-2, with 9 nucleotides matching TRBD1. The CDR3 has 13 amino acids. The germline V gene encodes CDR1 MNHEY and CDR2 SMNVEV (reference sequence). CDR3 sequence (DNA): TGTGCCAACAGTCCTACAGGGGGCCATGGCTACACCTTC. Translated, it gives CANSPTGGHGYTF.

The rearrangement joins TRBV6-5 to TRBJ1-2; no firm D call. The CDR3 totals 15 residues. The germline V gene has CDR1 MNHEY and CDR2 SVGAGI. Trimming pared 0 bases from V and 4 bases from J, leaving 12 bases between. Here the CDR3 DNA reads TGTGCCAGCAGTTACTCGATTTCAGGAGTCTATGGCTACACCTTC. This encodes CASSYSISGVYGYTF.

V is TRBV6-6 and J is TRBJ2-1; tentative D call: TRBD2 (6 bases). Between the trimmed V and J ends, which lost 2 bases and 9 bases, there was a span of 11 bases. Germline values: CDR1 MNHNY, CDR2 SVGAGI (reference sequence). The CDR3 covers 13 residues. CDR3 protein: CASSYGGGTEQFF. The CDR3 region has the DNA TGTGCCAGCAGTTACGGGGGAGGAACTGAGCAGTTCTTC.

This chain joins TRBV5-1 and TRBJ2-1; TRBD2 agrees at 9 bases. With V trimmed by 4 bases and J by 6 bases, 17 bases remained unmatched. The CDR3 has 18 residues. Germline V CDR1 and CDR2: SGHRS, YFSETQ. The CDR3 reads CASSPTGGGALNPNEQFF. Here the CDR3 DNA reads TGCGCCAGCAGCCCAACTGGCGGGGGGGCCCTGAATCCCAATGAGCAGTTCTTC.

V is TRBV6-6 and J is TRBJ1-6; TRBD1 aligns across 7 bases. The CDR3 totals 16 residues. Germline V gene sequence: CDR1 MNHNY, CDR2 SVGAGI (reference sequence). Trimming took 3 bases from V and 4 from J; bases not matched to a gene: 6. The CDR3 is CASSYGKGQYNSPLHF. Here the CDR3 DNA reads TGTGCCAGCAGTTATGGGAAGGGACAGTATAATTCACCCCTCCACTTT.

This clonotype appeared a few times. This sequence joins TRBV14 and TRBJ2-5, with a tentative D call TRBD2 (5 bases). The CDR3 extends over 15 amino acids. V was pared by 3 bases and J by 3 bases, with 14 bases between. The germline CDR1 and CDR2 sequences are SGHDN and FVKESK. CDR3 sequence reads: CASSHLPRGEETQYF. The DNA for the CDR3 is TGTGCCAGCAGCCATTTGCCTCGGGGTGAAGAGACCCAGTACTTC.

V usage is TRBV28 and J usage is TRBJ1-1; 7 bases map to TRBD1. This CDR3 comprises 12 residues. J gave up 10 bases and V 2 bases, and 4 bases lay outside the gene matches. CDR1 MDHEN and CDR2 SYDVKM come from the germline V gene. The CDR3 DNA sequence: TGTGCCAGCAGTTTAACAGGGGAACCAGCTTTCTTT. Translated: CASSLTGEPAFF.

The V call is TRBV7-2, the J call TRBJ2-7; 8 bases are a match to TRBD2. J gave up 1 base and V 0 bases, and 5 bases lay outside the gene matches. Germline V gene sequence: CDR1 SGHTA, CDR2 FQGNSA. The CDR3 runs to 16 residues. The CDR3 here is CASSLAISGVSYEQYF. The CDR3 DNA reads TGTGCCAGCAGCTTAGCGATTAGCGGGGTATCCTACGAGCAGTACTTC.